The sequence of this T cell receptor (beta chain) was determined in a study of regulatory T cells in long-lasting Graves disease. Study-wide results and limits: Those with persistent Graves' had less TCR diversity than newly diagnosed patients. TRBV28, TRBJ1-2 and TRBJ2-5 emerged as the favored segments in persistent disease.

To make TCR beta libraries, researchers used iRepertoire HTBI primers and Arm-PCR of CDR3 regions. TCRdb processed the multiplex PCR reads anew with MiXCR; each CDR3 protein has one entry. The table has approximately 230,000 distinct CDR3 sequences, about 16% seen once. Time point in this sample: newly diagnosed GD, antithyroid drugs for less than 3 months. The TCR library was made from RNA extracted from PBMCs. American Thyroid Association guidelines served as the basis for diagnosing Graves' disease. Patients all came to the study from an endocrinology department in Xi'an, China. This clonotype was detected many times. Its target is unknown. CDR1 is SGHTA, CDR2 FQGNSA, per germline. The V segment lost 3 bases and the J segment 12 bases; nucleotides outside the gene matches: 18. The CDR3 length is 17 residues.

The receptor was derived from a female donor with Graves disease. The source material was peripheral blood mononuclear cells (PBMCs), sampled at new diagnosis, from a patient treated with antithyroid drugs. The V gene is TRBV7-2, the J gene TRBJ2-1, with 9 bases aligning to TRBD2. In DNA form, the CDR3 reads TGTGCCAGCAGCTTCAGCGGGAGGAGAGCTCCTACAATGGGGCAGTTCTTC. This gives the protein CASSFSGRRAPTMGQFF.